The 30 T cell receptor beta chains presented below share a single source sample, sequenced in a study of cytotoxic CD8 clonotypes in ibrutinib-treated CLL. The table came from immunoSEQ multiplex PCR; TCRdb's copy has only in-frame clones and leaves some out. The sample consists of about 160,000 clones, approximately 91% of them appearing once. The source material was PBMCs, sampled at disease progression, from a patient treated with ibrutinib. These receptors were taken from a human donor with chronic lymphocytic leukemia.

The chain carries TRBV2 and TRBJ2-5; D may be TRBD1 (6 bases). There are 14 residues in the CDR3. Trimming shortened V by 8 bases and J by 1 base, and 14 bases separated the two germline ends. The germline gives CDR1 SNHLY, CDR2 FYNNEI. CDR3 protein: CASGMGHLQETQYF. CDR3 in DNA: TGTGCCAGCGGGATGGGACATCTCCAAGAGACCCAGTACTTC.

The chain employs TRBV6-1 and TRBJ1-5; unclear D gene. V gave up 7 bases and J gave up 0 bases, with 13 bases separating them. The CDR3 consists of 15 residues. Germline values: CDR1 MNHNS, CDR2 SASEGT. For the CDR3, the DNA is TGTGCCAGCAACGAGGGTCTTTATAGCAATCAGCCCCAGCATTTT. Translating it yields CASNEGLYSNQPQHF.

V is TRBV9 and J is TRBJ2-5; TRBD2 matches at 7 bases. The germline gives CDR1 SGDLS, CDR2 YYNGEE. V dropped 3 bases and J dropped 3; count of bases not matched to a gene: 14. The CDR3 runs to 17 residues. The CDR3 here is CASSERGAGVYEETQYF. The CDR3 DNA sequence: TGTGCCAGCAGCGAGCGTGGGGCGGGAGTTTACGAAGAGACCCAGTACTTC.

The CDR3 DNA is TGTGCCAGCACCCCCTGGAAGGCGAGGCACTACGAGCAGTACTTC. Protein: CASTPWKARHYEQYF. V and J are TRBV28 and TRBJ2-7; D is unresolved. V dropped 7 bases and J dropped 3 bases, with 19 bases sitting between them. The CDR3 has 15 amino acids. Germline assignment: CDR1 MDHEN and CDR2 SYDVKM.

The chain joins TRBV9 to TRBJ2-5; D perhaps matches TRBD2 (5 bases). CDR1 SGDLS and CDR2 YYNGEE come from the germline V gene. Trimming cost V 2 bases and J 4 bases, with 9 bases left between them. The CDR3 has 13 residues. The CDR3 loop reads CASSVGIGETQYF. DNA of the CDR3: TGTGCCAGCAGCGTCGGGATTGGAGAGACCCAGTACTTC.

The rearrangement joins TRBV6-5 to TRBJ1-5; weak D call: TRBD1 (5 bases). The V gene's germline CDR1 is MNHEY and CDR2 SVGAGI. CDR3 size: 14 residues. The V and J ends lost 0 bases and 4 bases respectively, with 7 bases between them. The CDR3 protein is CASSYSSGNQPQHF. CDR3 in DNA: TGTGCCAGCAGTTACTCATCAGGGAATCAGCCCCAGCATTTT.

The chain couples TRBV27 to TRBJ2-7, with 9 bases fitting TRBD2. Per the germline V gene, CDR1 is MNHEY and CDR2 is SMNVEV (reference sequence). Trimming at V came to 8 bases and at J to 5 bases, leaving 25 bases not matched to a gene. The length of the CDR3 is 19 residues. DNA for the CDR3: TGTGCCAGCGGACCAATACCGGGGGGTAGCGGGAGCACCAGGGACGAGCAGTACTTC. Its protein product is CASGPIPGGSGSTRDEQYF.

V gene TRBV18 combines with J gene TRBJ1-5, with 7 bases matching TRBD1. The CDR3 is 15 residues long. The ends lost 2 bases at V and 7 bases at J; junction bases unmatched: 8. From germline, CDR1 is KGHSH and CDR2 LQKENI. The CDR3 DNA follows: TGTGCCAGCTCACCAGACAGGGACCGGGGACAGCCCCAGCATTTT. Translated: CASSPDRDRGQPQHF.

The genes are TRBV7-3 and TRBJ2-3; weak D call: TRBD1 (6 bases). The V end was cut by 3 bases, the J end by 2 bases, with 12 bases between. CDR1 is SGHTA and CDR2 is FQGTGA in the germline V gene. The CDR3 has 15 residues. CDR3 sequence reads: CASSLNWGPTDTQYF. The CDR3 region has the DNA TGTGCCAGCAGCTTGAACTGGGGGCCCACAGATACGCAGTATTTT. Full variable domain (rest looked up from reference TRBV7-3 and TRBJ2-3): GAGVSQTPSNKVTEKGKYVELRCDPISGHTALYWYRQSLGQGPEFLIYFQGTGAADDSGLPNDRFFAVRPEGSVSTLKIQRTERGDSAVYLCASSLNWGPTDTQYFGPGTRLTVL.

Notes on this clone: At one end, the junction sequence differs from germline, possibly due to a read error. The chain combines TRBV18 with TRBJ2-1; a weak D match, TRBD1 (5 bases). Germline values: CDR1 KGHSH, CDR2 LQKENI. The CDR3 is 13 amino acids. CDR3 nucleotides: TGTGCCAGCTCACCACCGAATAGGGGTGAGGAGTTCTTC. It encodes CASSPPNRGEEFF.

This chain joins TRBV6-1 and TRBJ2-5; 9 bases map to TRBD1. This CDR3 region has 16 residues. In germline, CDR1 is MNHNS, CDR2 SASEGT. Trimming took 3 bases from V and 2 from J; bases not matched to a gene: 7. DNA for the CDR3: TGTGCCAGCAGTGACGCGCAGGGACAGGGTCAAGAGACCCAGTACTTC. Residues: CASSDAQGQGQETQYF.

The V and J genes are TRBV7-9 and TRBJ2-7, with D perhaps assigned TRBD1 or TRBD2 (5 bases each). V was trimmed by 0 bases and J by 5 bases, leaving 11 bases between them. CDR1 is SEHNR, CDR2 FQNEAQ, per germline (reference sequence). The CDR3 contains 14 residues. The chain's CDR3 is CASSLAGPPNEQYF. The CDR3 DNA sequence: TGTGCCAGCAGCTTAGCGGGACCCCCGAACGAGCAGTACTTC.

This chain uses TRBV19 with TRBJ1-1; the match to TRBD1 covers 7 bases. Trimming removed 5 bases from V and 0 bases from J; junction bases left unmatched: 6. This CDR3 region has 15 residues. The germline CDR1 and CDR2 sequences are LNHDA and SQIVND (reference sequence). This CDR3 is CASSDRTGLNTEAFF. CDR3 sequence (DNA): TGTGCCAGTAGTGACCGGACAGGACTGAACACTGAAGCTTTCTTT.

The rearrangement links TRBV27 to TRBJ2-1, with TRBD2 identical over 7 bases. In germline, CDR1 is MNHEY, CDR2 SMNVEV (reference sequence). This CDR3 is built from 12 residues. The trim removed 8 bases at V and 15 bases at J, leaving 13 bases unmatched. CDR3 residues: CASASGGEYTFF. Here the CDR3 DNA reads TGTGCCAGCGCTAGCGGAGGGGAATACACGTTCTTC.

The J gene is TRBJ1-2, the V gene TRBV6-1, with D perhaps matching TRBD1 (6 bases). There are 12 residues in the CDR3. The germline V gene has CDR1 MNHNS and CDR2 SASEGT. V was trimmed by 8 bases and J by 2 bases, leaving 9 bases between them. The CDR3 DNA follows: TGTGCCAGCCGAACAGGGAACTATGGCTACACCTTC. It translates to CASRTGNYGYTF.

The rearrangement joins TRBV19 to TRBJ1-5; perhaps TRBD1 as D (5 bases). The CDR3 runs to 14 residues. Germline CDR1 and CDR2: LNHDA and SQIVND (reference sequence). V was trimmed by 4 bases and J by 5 bases, leaving 12 bases between them. The DNA for the CDR3 is TGTGCCAGTAGTACCCAATGGGGGGATCAGCCCCAGCATTTT. This encodes CASSTQWGDQPQHF.

The chain is built from TRBV6-5 and TRBJ2-1; TRBD2 aligns across 9 bases. The CDR3 totals 15 residues. Germline V lookup: CDR1 MNHEY, CDR2 SVGAGI. V trimming: 6 bases; J trimming: 6 bases; junction bases outside the gene matches: 9. CDR3 bases: TGTGCCAGCAGACCTAGCGGGATAACAACCAATGAGCAGTTCTTC. Encoded protein: CASRPSGITTNEQFF.

The chain has TRBV9 and TRBJ2-3; D is possibly TRBD1 or TRBD2 (5 bases each). This CDR3 has 17 residues. V gave up 0 bases and J gave up 0 bases, with 14 bases separating them. Germline V lookup: CDR1 SGDLS, CDR2 YYNGEE. CDR3: CASSVDPDGASTDTQYF. The CDR3 DNA sequence: TGTGCCAGCAGCGTAGATCCGGACGGGGCTAGCACAGATACGCAGTATTTT.

J is TRBJ2-5 and V is TRBV5-4; possible D gene TRBD1, 6 bases. CDR3 length equals 14 residues. V lost 5 bases, J lost 4 bases, and 15 bases lay in between. CDR1 and CDR2 (germline): SGHNT, YYREEE (reference sequence). As DNA, the CDR3 is TGTGCCAGCAGGTACAGGGTTGCTGGAGAGACCCAGTACTTC. It encodes CASRYRVAGETQYF.

This clone was detected once. CDR3 loop: CASSLDRRVPSYEQYF. DNA for the CDR3: TGTGCCAGCAGCTTAGATCGGCGGGTCCCCAGCTACGAGCAGTACTTC. The genes are TRBV7-6 and TRBJ2-7; weak D call: TRBD2 (5 bases). Trimming left V 1 base short and J 3 bases short, with 16 bases between. CDR1 is SGHVS, CDR2 FNYEAQ, per germline. This CDR3 is built from 16 residues.

In the case of this clone: At one end the junction does not follow the germline gene, possibly because of a read error. The chain links TRBV7-7 to TRBJ2-1; TRBD2 matches at 12 bases. The V gene's germline CDR1 is SSHAT and CDR2 FNYEAQ (reference sequence). CDR3 length: 15 amino acids. Here the CDR3 DNA reads TGTGCTAGCAGCTTAGAGACTAGCGGGAGCGGTGAGCAGTTCTTC. Translation gives CASSLETSGSGEQFF.

This chain uses TRBV19 with TRBJ2-7, with D possibly being TRBD2 (5 bases). Trimming pared 8 bases from V and 6 bases from J, leaving 17 bases between. The CDR3 sequence is 13 residues long. Germline-derived CDR1 and CDR2 are LNHDA and SQIVND (reference sequence). Here the CDR3 DNA reads TGTGCCAGTCGCCCCGGGGTCCAGAGCGAGCAGTACTTC. Translation gives CASRPGVQSEQYF.

This chain links TRBV5-1 with TRBJ2-7, with 10 bases identical to TRBD2. Per germline, CDR1 SGHRS and CDR2 YFSETQ. The CDR3 loop spans 16 amino acids. Trimming removed 4 bases from V and 2 bases from J; junction bases left unmatched: 9. The CDR3 DNA reads as TGCGCCAGCAGCCCCCGGTCGAGCGGGAGGGCCTACGAGCAGTACTTC. It translates to CASSPRSSGRAYEQYF.

This rearrangement joins TRBV9 to TRBJ2-3; 12 positions match TRBD2. CDR1 is SGDLS, CDR2 YYNGEE, per germline. The CDR3 runs to 14 residues. J was trimmed by 0 bases and V by 8 bases; bases with no gene match: 1. The CDR3 loop reads CASGTSGSTDTQYF. CDR3 nucleotide sequence: TGTGCCAGTGGGACTAGCGGGAGCACAGATACGCAGTATTTT. The variable domain in full, completed from reference TRBV9 and TRBJ2-3, reads DSGVTQTPKHLITATGQRVTLRCSPRSGDLSVYWYQQSLDQGLQFLIQYYNGEERAKGNILERFSAQQFPDLHSELNLSSLELGDSALYFCASGTSGSTDTQYFGPGTRLTVL.

This chain uses TRBV5-1 with TRBJ2-7; 9 bases align to TRBD2. V shed 1 base, J shed 2 bases, and the junction held 10 bases outside the gene matches. CDR3 length: 17 residues. Per germline, CDR1 SGHRS and CDR2 YFSETQ. CDR3 sequence (DNA): TGCGCCAGCAGCTTGCGGTATGCTAGCGGGAACACCTACGAGCAGTACTTC. Residues: CASSLRYASGNTYEQYF.

This sequence joins TRBV5-1 and TRBJ2-7; weak D call: TRBD1 (6 bases). Trimming shortened V by 4 bases and J by 0 bases, and 14 bases separated the two germline ends. Germline V gene sequence: CDR1 SGHRS, CDR2 YFSETQ. The CDR3 contains 15 residues. As DNA, the CDR3 is TGCGCCAGCAGCGTTCAGGGGCTAAGCTCCTACGAGCAGTACTTC. Protein product: CASSVQGLSSYEQYF.

The chain has TRBV4-3 and TRBJ1-2, with TRBD1 as a possible D gene (5 bases). Germline CDR1 is LGHNA and CDR2 is YSLEER. This CDR3 comprises 16 residues. Trimming removed 0 bases at V and 4 bases at J, with 15 bases between. CDR3 bases: TGCGCCAGCAGCCAAGAGGCAGGGCCTTCCTCCTATGGCTACACCTTC. Protein product: CASSQEAGPSSYGYTF.

To note about this clone: This specimen includes other DNA sequences encoding the same CDR3. The rearrangement joins TRBV6-1 to TRBJ2-7; TRBD1 matches 7 bases. The CDR3 contains 12 residues. Trimming removed 8 bases from V and 0 bases from J; junction bases left unmatched: 1. CDR1 and CDR2 (germline): MNHNS, SASEGT. The CDR3 bases are TGTGCCAGCGGACAGGCCTCCTACGAGCAGTACTTC. It translates to CASGQASYEQYF.

The chain has TRBV7-2 and TRBJ2-1; no firm D call. This CDR3 contains 11 residues. V was clipped by 6 bases and J by 9 bases, with 9 bases between them. CDR1 SGHTA and CDR2 FQGNSA come from the germline V gene. CDR3 sequence (DNA): TGTGCCAGCAGTCGGTCTGGTGAGCAGTTCTTC. Translation gives CASSRSGEQFF.

The CDR3 spells CASSRFRTGDVKDYGYTF. The CDR3 DNA follows: TGTGCCAGTAGCAGGTTCCGGACAGGGGATGTAAAGGACTATGGCTACACCTTC. The gene calls are TRBV19 and TRBJ1-2; 9 bases line up with TRBD1. From germline, CDR1 is LNHDA and CDR2 SQIVND (reference sequence). This CDR3 spans 18 amino acids. V lost 6 bases to trimming and J lost 3 bases; unmatched junction nucleotides: 17.